This T cell receptor (beta chain) came from a study of CD8+CD57+ T cells in acquired aplastic anemia. Study observations and caveats: In common between the patients and the controls were twenty-nine CD8+ CDR3 sequences.

Concerning this clonotype itself: Its antigen is unknown. One end of the junction is discordant with germline, which a read error may explain.

Genomic DNA constituted the template upon which TCR beta VDJ and CDR3 profiling was performed. In TCRdb, the reads were re-called with MiXCR into one record per CDR3 protein. Counted here are about 190,000 distinct CDR3 sequences, 50% to 55% occurring once; the ten biggest clones make up about 15%. The CDR3 spans 15 residues. The germline CDR1 and CDR2 sequences are SGHRS and YFSETQ. This receptor was taken from a human donor in good health, serving as a control. The sample comprised sorted CD4+, CD8+, or CD8+CD57+ T cells (not recorded which) from PBMCs. The gene calls are TRBV5-1 and TRBJ2-7; weak D call: TRBD1 (5 bases). The CDR3: CASSIHRQLSYEQYF. In nucleotides, the CDR3 is TGTGCCAGCAGCATACATAGACAGTTGTCCTACGAGCAGTACTTC. Filled out from reference TRBV5-1 and TRBJ2-7, the complete variable domain reads KAGVTQTPRYLIKTRGQQVTLSCSPISGHRSVSWYQQTPGQGLQFLFEYFSETQRNKGNFPGRFSGRQFSNSRSEMNVSTLELGDSALYLCASSIHRQLSYEQYFGPGTRLTVT.